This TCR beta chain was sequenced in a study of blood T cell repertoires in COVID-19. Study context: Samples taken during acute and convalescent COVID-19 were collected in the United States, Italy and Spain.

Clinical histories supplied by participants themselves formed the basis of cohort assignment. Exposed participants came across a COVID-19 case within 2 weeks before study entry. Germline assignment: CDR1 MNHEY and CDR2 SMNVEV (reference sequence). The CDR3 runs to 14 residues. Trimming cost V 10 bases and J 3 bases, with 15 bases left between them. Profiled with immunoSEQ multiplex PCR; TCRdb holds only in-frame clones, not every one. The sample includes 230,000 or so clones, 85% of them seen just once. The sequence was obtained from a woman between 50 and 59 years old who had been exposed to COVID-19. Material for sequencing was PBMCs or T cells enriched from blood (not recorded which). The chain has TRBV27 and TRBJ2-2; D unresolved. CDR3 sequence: CATPTAKHTGELFF. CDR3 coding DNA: TGTGCCACCCCAACCGCTAAGCACACCGGGGAGCTGTTTTTT.